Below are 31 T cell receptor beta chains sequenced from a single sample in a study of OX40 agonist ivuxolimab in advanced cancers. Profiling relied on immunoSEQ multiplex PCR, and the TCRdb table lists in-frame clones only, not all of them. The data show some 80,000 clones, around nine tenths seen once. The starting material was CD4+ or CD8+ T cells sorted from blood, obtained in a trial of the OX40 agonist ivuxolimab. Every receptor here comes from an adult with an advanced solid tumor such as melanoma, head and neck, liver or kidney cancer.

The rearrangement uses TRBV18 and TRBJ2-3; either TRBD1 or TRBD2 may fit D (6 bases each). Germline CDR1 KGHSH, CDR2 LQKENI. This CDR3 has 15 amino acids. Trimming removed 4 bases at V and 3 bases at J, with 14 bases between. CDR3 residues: CASSLGRRGTDTQYF. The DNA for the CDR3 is TGTGCCAGCTCACTCGGCCGGAGGGGGACAGATACGCAGTATTTT. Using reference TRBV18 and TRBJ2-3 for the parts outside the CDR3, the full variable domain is NAGVMQNPRHLVRRRGQEARLRCSPMKGHSHVYWYRQLPEEGLKFMVYLQKENIIDESGMPKERFSAEFPKEGPSILRIQQVVRGDSAAYFCASSLGRRGTDTQYFGPGTRLTVL.

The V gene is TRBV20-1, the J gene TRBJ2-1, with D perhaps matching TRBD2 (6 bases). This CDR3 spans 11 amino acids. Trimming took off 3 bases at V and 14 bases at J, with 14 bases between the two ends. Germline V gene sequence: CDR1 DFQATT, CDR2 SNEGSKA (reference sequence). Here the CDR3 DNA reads TGCAGTGCTAGGGGACGGGGGACCGAGTTCTTC. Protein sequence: CSARGRGTEFF.

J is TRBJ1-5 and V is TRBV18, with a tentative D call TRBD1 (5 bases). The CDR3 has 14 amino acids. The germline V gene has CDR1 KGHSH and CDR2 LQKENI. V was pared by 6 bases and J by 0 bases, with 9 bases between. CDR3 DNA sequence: TGTGCCAGCTCGGGGGACGTTAGCAATCAGCCCCAGCATTTT. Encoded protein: CASSGDVSNQPQHF.

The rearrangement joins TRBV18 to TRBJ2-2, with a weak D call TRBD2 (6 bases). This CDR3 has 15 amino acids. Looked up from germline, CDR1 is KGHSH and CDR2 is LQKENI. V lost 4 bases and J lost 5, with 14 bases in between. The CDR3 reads CASSLTGVHTGELFF. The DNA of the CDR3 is TGTGCCAGCTCACTAACGGGAGTACATACCGGGGAGCTGTTTTTT.

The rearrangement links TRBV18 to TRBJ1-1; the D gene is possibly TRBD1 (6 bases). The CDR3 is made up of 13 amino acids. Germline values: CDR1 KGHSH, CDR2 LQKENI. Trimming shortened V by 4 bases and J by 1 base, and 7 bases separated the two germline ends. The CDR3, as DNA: TGTGCCAGCTCACAGGGACAGAACACTGAAGCTTTCTTT. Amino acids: CASSQGQNTEAFF. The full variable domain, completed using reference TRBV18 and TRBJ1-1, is NAGVMQNPRHLVRRRGQEARLRCSPMKGHSHVYWYRQLPEEGLKFMVYLQKENIIDESGMPKERFSAEFPKEGPSILRIQQVVRGDSAAYFCASSQGQNTEAFFGQGTRLTVV.

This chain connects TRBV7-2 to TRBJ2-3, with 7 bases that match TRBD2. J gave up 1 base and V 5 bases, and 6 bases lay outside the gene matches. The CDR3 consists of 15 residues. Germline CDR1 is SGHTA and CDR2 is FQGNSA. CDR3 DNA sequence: TGTGCCAGCAGCCTCGTGGCGGGGGGCACAGATACGCAGTATTTT. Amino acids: CASSLVAGGTDTQYF.

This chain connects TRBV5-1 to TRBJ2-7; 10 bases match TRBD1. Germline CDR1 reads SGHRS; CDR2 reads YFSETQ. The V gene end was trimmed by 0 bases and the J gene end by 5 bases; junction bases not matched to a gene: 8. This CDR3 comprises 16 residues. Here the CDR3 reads CASSLAGTGVDHEQYF. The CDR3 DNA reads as TGCGCCAGCAGCTTGGCCGGGACAGGGGTGGATCACGAGCAGTACTTC.

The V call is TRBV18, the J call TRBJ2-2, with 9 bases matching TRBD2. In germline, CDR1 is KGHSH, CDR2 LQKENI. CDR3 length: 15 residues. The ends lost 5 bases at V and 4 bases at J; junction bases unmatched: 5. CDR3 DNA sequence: TGTGCCAGCTCAATTCGACTAGCGGCCACCGGGGAGCTGTTTTTT. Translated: CASSIRLAATGELFF.

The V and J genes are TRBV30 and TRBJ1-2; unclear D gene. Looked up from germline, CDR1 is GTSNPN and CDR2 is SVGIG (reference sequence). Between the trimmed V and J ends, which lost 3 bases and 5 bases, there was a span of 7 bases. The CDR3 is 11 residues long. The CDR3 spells CAWSLDYGYTF. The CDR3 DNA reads TGTGCCTGGAGCCTTGATTATGGCTACACCTTC.

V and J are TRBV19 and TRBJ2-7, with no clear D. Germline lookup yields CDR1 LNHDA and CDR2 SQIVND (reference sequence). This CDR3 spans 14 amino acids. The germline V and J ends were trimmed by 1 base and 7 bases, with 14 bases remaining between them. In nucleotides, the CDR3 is TGTGCCAGTAGTATAGTAGGCAACCTGAGGGAGCAGTACTTC. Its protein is CASSIVGNLREQYF.

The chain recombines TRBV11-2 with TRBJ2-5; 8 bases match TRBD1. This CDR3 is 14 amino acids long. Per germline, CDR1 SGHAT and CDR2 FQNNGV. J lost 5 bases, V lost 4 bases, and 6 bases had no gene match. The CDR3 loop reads CASSSWTGLETQYF. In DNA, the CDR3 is TGTGCCAGCAGCTCCTGGACAGGGCTGGAGACCCAGTACTTC.

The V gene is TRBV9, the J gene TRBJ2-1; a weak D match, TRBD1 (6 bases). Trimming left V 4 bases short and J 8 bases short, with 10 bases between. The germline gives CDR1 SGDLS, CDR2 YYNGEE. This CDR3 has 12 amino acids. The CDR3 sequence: CASSPGAYEQFF. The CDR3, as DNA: TGTGCCAGCAGCCCAGGGGCCTATGAGCAGTTCTTC.

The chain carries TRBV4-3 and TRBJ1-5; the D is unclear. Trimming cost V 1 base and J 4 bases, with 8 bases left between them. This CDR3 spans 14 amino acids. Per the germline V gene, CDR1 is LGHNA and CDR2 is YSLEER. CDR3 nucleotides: TGCGCCAGCAGCCAAGTGTACGGAAATCAGCCCCAGCATTTT. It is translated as CASSQVYGNQPQHF.

The CDR3 spells CASSPTGYNEKLFF. The CDR3 nucleotides are TGTGCCAGCAGCCCGACAGGGTATAATGAAAAACTGTTTTTT. This chain connects TRBV2 to TRBJ1-4; 7 positions match TRBD1. V lost 6 bases to trimming and J lost 4 bases; unmatched junction nucleotides: 5. Looked up from germline, CDR1 is SNHLY and CDR2 is FYNNEI. This CDR3 has 14 amino acids.

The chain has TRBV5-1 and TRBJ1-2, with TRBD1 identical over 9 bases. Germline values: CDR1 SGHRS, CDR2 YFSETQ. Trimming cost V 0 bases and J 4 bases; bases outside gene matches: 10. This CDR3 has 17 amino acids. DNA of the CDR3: TGCGCCAGCAGCTTGGCCCCGACAGGGGGTGGTTTCTATGGCTACACCTTC. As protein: CASSLAPTGGGFYGYTF.

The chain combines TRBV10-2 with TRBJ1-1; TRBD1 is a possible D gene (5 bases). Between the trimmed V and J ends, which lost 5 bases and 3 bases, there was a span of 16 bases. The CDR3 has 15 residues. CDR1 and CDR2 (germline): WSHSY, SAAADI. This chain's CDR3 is CASSSRVGVDTEAFF. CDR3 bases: TGCGCCAGCAGTAGCAGGGTAGGGGTTGACACTGAAGCTTTCTTT.

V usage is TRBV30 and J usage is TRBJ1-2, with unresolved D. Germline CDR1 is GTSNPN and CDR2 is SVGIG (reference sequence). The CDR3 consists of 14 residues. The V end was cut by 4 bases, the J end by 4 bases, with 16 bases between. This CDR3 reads CAWTEGHRGYGYTF. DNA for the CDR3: TGTGCCTGGACGGAAGGGCATCGGGGCTATGGCTACACCTTC.

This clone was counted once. The CDR3: CASSVSPNNEQFF. In DNA, the CDR3 is TGCGCCAGCAGCGTGTCTCCAAATAATGAGCAGTTCTTC. This chain links TRBV5-1 with TRBJ2-1; D unclear. Germline V gene data show CDR1 as SGHRS and CDR2 as YFSETQ. This CDR3 is 13 amino acids long. Trimming took off 4 bases at V and 7 bases at J, with 12 bases between the two ends.

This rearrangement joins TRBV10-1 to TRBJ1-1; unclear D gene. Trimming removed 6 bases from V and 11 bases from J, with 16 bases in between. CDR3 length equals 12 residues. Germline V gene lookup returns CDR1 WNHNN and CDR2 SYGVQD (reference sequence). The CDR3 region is CASSDGRLRAFF. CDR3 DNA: TGCGCCAGCAGCGACGGACGCCTCCGGGCTTTCTTT.

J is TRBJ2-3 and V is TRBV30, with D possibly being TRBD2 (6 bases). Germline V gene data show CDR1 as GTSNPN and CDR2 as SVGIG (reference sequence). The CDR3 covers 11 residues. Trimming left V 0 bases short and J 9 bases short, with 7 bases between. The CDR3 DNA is TGTGCCTGGAGTGTGGGGAGGACGCAGTATTTT. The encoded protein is CAWSVGRTQYF.

The CDR3 here is CASSLLPLGLAGEEEQYF. The CDR3 region has the DNA TGTGCCAGCTCTTTGCTCCCACTCGGGCTAGCGGGGGAGGAGGAGCAGTACTTC. The chain joins TRBV2 to TRBJ2-7; TRBD2 agrees at 10 bases. Per germline, CDR1 SNHLY and CDR2 FYNNEI. J gave up 7 bases and V 8 bases, and 23 bases lay outside the gene matches. The CDR3 consists of 18 residues.

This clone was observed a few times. The CDR3 here is CAWSVRGVIGTEAFF. CDR3 DNA sequence: TGTGCCTGGAGTGTACGAGGGGTGATTGGGACTGAAGCTTTCTTT. The rearrangement links TRBV30 to TRBJ1-1; possibly TRBD1 for D (5 bases). CDR1 is GTSNPN and CDR2 is SVGIG in the germline V gene (reference sequence). The ends were cut back, 0 bases at V and 5 bases at J, with 16 bases in the middle. The CDR3 sequence is 15 residues long.

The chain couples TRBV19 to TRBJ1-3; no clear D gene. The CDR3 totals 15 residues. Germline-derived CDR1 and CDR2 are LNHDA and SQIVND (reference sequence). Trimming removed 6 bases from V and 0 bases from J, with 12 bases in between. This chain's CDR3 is CASSQNIGSGNTIYF. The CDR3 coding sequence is TGTGCCAGTAGCCAGAATATAGGCTCTGGAAACACCATATATTTT.

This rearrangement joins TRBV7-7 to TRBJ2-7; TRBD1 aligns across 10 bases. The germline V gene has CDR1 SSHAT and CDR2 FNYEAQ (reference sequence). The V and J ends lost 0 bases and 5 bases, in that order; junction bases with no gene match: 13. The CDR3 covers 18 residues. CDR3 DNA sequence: TGTGCCAGCAGCTTAGCAAGTAAGCACGGGACAGGGGTCCACGAGCAGTACTTC. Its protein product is CASSLASKHGTGVHEQYF.

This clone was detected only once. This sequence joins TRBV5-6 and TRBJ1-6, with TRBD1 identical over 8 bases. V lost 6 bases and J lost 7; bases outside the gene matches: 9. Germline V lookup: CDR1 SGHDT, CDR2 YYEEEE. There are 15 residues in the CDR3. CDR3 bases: TGTGCCAGCACGCTCAGAGGGACAGGCAATTCACCCCTCCACTTT. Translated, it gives CASTLRGTGNSPLHF.

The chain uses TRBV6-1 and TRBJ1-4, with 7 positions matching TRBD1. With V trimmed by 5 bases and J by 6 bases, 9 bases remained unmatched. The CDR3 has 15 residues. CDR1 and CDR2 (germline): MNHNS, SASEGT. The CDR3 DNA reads TGTGCCAGCAGTTTAGGGACAGTTTCCTATGAAAAACTGTTTTTT. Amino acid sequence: CASSLGTVSYEKLFF.

CDR3 bases: TGCGCCAGCAGTGAGCCGGGGCCTTTTTCACCCCTCCACTTT. As protein: CASSEPGPFSPLHF. V gene TRBV10-1 combines with J gene TRBJ1-6; a possible D gene is TRBD1 (5 bases). The CDR3 consists of 14 residues. In germline, CDR1 is WNHNN, CDR2 SYGVQD (reference sequence). The V and J ends lost 2 bases and 9 bases respectively, with 11 bases between them.

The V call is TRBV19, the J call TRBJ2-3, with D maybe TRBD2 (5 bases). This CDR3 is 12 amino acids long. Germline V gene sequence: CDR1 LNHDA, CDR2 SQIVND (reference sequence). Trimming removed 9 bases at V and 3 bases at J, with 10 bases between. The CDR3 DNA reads TGTGCCAGCATAGGACTGACAGATACGCAGTATTTT. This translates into CASIGLTDTQYF.

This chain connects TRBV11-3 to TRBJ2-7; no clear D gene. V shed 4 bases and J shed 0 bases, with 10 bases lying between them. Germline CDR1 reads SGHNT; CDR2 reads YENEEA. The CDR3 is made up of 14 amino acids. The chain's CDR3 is CASSSTATSYEQYF. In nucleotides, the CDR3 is TGTGCCAGCAGCTCAACAGCCACCTCCTACGAGCAGTACTTC.

CDR3 coding DNA: TGTGCCAGCAGCTTTGGCTCCTCAGATACGCAGTATTTT. It codes for CASSFGSSDTQYF. The chain couples TRBV5-4 to TRBJ2-3; D uncertain. Germline CDR1 reads SGHNT; CDR2 reads YYREEE (reference sequence). Deletions cut 2 bases from V and 4 bases from J, with 8 bases between. The CDR3 consists of 13 residues.

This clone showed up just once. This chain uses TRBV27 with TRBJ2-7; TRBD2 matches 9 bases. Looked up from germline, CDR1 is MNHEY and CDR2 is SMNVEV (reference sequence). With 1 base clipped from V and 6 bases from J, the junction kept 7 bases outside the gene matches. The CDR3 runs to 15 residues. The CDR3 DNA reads TGTGCCAGCAGTTTATTTGGGACTAGCAGTTTCGAGCAGTACTTC. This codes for CASSLFGTSSFEQYF.